The rows below give T cell receptor beta chains drawn from one sample of a study of OX40 agonist ivuxolimab in advanced cancers. This table comes from immunoSEQ multiplex PCR, and its TCRdb copy is limited to in-frame clones, with some not included. The repertoire has tens of thousands of clones, about four fifths of them found once; the top ten carry over 1.3%. The source material was CD4+ or CD8+ T cells sorted from blood, sampled in a trial of the OX40 agonist ivuxolimab. All receptors come from an adult with an advanced solid tumor such as melanoma, head and neck, liver or kidney cancer. The CDR3 runs from the conserved cysteine through the conserved F or W. The order of the fields is J gene, D gene, V gene, clone size, CDR3 protein, CDR3 DNA. A D gene is named only where the DNA matches it firmly. A clone size is listed for some rows: how often the clone was seen (once, few, many), or a class if it is expanded.

TRBJ1-6 | TRBD1 | TRBV9 | NA | CASSVALTGTGGSPLHF | TGTGCCAGCAGCGTAGCGCTGACGGGGACAGGGGGTTCACCCCTCCACTTT
TRBJ2-3 | NA | TRBV6-1 | NA | CASRYGTDSTDTQYF | TGTGCCAGCAGATACGGGACTGATAGCACAGATACGCAGTATTTT
TRBJ2-7 | NA | TRBV5-1 | NA | CASSFPTSYEQYF | TGCGCCAGCAGCTTTCCTACCTCCTACGAGCAGTACTTC
TRBJ2-5 | NA | TRBV6-1 | few | CASSEARVETQYF | TGTGCCAGCAGTGAAGCTCGAGTAGAGACCCAGTACTTC
TRBJ1-2 | NA | TRBV28 | NA | CASSLPSDRGYGYTF | TGTGCCAGCAGTTTACCGTCCGACCGGGGATATGGCTACACCTTC
TRBJ2-7 | NA | TRBV2 | NA | CASSKEYEQYF | TGTGCCAGCAGCAAGGAGTACGAGCAGTACTTC
TRBJ2-7 | NA | TRBV7-9 | few | CASSPTFEQYF | TGTGCCAGCAGCCCTACTTTCGAGCAGTACTTC
TRBJ2-1 | NA | TRBV11-2 | NA | CASSFTPSSYNEQFF | TGTGCCAGCAGTTTTACACCGAGCTCCTACAATGAGCAGTTCTTC
TRBJ1-4 | NA | TRBV19 | once | CASSIGQNEKLFF | TGTGCCAGTAGTATTGGTCAGAATGAAAAACTGTTTTTT
TRBJ1-2 | TRBD1 | TRBV9 | NA | CASTEVGQGGTGGYTF | TGTGCCAGCACCGAAGTCGGGCAGGGGGGAACGGGTGGCTACACCTTC
TRBJ2-5 | NA | TRBV7-2 | NA | CASSLWGQETQYF | TGTGCCAGCAGCTTATGGGGCCAAGAGACCCAGTACTTC